The 2 T cell receptor beta chains below all came from one sample that was sequenced in a study of blood T cell repertoires in COVID-19. Profiling relied on immunoSEQ multiplex PCR, and the TCRdb table lists in-frame clones only, not all of them. The data show more than 200,000 clones, 75% to 90% seen once. Sequencing used peripheral blood. The source is a young man with active or convalescent COVID-19.

This clone was seen a few times. CDR3 coding DNA: TGTGCCAGCAGCCAGGAGATGCGGGGGATGGATGGCTACACCTTC. It specifies CASSQEMRGMDGYTF. The J gene is TRBJ1-2, the V gene TRBV14; a possible D gene is TRBD1 (5 bases). The CDR3 runs 15 residues. Trimming removed 3 bases at V and 6 bases at J, with 17 bases between. Germline lookup yields CDR1 SGHDN and CDR2 FVKESK. The full variable domain, with the rest looked up from reference TRBV14 and TRBJ1-2, is EAGVTQFPSHSVIEKGQTVTLRCDPISGHDNLYWYRRVMGKEIKFLLHFVKESKQDESGMPNNRFLAERTGGTYSTLKVQPAELEDSGVYFCASSQEMRGMDGYTFGSGTRLTVV.

The genes are TRBV5-1 and TRBJ1-1; the D is unclear. Germline assignment: CDR1 SGHRS and CDR2 YFSETQ. V lost 2 bases to trimming and J lost 0 bases, with 11 bases between them. The CDR3 contains 15 residues. The CDR3: CASSFSGSMNTEAFF. DNA for the CDR3: TGCGCCAGCAGCTTTTCGGGGAGTATGAACACTGAAGCTTTCTTT.